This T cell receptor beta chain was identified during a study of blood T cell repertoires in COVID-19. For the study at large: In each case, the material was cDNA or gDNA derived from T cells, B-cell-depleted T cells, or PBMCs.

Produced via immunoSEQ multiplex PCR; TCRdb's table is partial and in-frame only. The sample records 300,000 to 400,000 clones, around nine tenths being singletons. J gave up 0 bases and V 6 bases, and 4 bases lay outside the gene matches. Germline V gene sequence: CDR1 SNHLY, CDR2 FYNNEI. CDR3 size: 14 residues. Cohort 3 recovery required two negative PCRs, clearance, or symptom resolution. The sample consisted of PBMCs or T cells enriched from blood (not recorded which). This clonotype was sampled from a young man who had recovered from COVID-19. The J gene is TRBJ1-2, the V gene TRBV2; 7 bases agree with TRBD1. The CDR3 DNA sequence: TGTGCCAGCAGGGGACAGTCGCCTAACTATGGCTACACCTTC. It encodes CASRGQSPNYGYTF.